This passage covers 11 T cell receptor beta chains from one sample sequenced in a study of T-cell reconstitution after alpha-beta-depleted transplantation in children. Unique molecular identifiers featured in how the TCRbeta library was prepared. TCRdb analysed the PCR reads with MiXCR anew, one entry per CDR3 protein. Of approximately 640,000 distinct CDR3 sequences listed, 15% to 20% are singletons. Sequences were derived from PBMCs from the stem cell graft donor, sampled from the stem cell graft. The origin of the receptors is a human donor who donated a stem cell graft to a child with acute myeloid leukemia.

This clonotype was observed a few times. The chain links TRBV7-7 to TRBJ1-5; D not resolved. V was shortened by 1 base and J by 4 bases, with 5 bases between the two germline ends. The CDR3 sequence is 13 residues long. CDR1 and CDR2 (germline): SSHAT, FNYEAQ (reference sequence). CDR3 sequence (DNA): TGTGCCAGCAGCTTAGATGAGAATCAGCCCCAGCATTTT. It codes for CASSLDENQPQHF.

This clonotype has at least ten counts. The CDR3: CSAPRARRYPGTSGGETQYF. CDR3 DNA: TGCAGTGCCCCCCGCGCACGAAGATACCCCGGGACTAGCGGGGGAGAGACCCAGTACTTC. V and J are TRBV20-1 and TRBJ2-5, with TRBD2 matching 14 bases. Looked up from germline, CDR1 is DFQATT and CDR2 is SNEGSKA (reference sequence). The ends lost 6 bases at V and 4 bases at J; junction bases unmatched: 22. The CDR3 runs 20 residues.

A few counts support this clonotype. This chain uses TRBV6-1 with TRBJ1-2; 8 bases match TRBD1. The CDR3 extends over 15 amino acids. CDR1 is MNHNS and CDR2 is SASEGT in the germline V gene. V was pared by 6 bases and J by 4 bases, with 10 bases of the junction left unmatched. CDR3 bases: TGTGCCAGCAGGGCCACAGGGGGGGTGAGCTATGGCTACACCTTC. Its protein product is CASRATGGVSYGYTF.

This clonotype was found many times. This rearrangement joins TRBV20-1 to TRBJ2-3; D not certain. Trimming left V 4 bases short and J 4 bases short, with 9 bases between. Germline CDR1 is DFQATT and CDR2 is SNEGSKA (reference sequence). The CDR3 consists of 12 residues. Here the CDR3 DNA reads TGCAGTGCTAACCTTAGGGCAGATACGCAGTATTTT. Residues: CSANLRADTQYF.

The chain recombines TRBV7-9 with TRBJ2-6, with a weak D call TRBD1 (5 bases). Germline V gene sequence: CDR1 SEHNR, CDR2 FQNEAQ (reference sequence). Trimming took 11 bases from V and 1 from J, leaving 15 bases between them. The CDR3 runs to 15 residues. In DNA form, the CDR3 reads TGTGCCCACAGGCAGGTGAAATCTGGGGCCAACGTCCTGACTTTC. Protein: CAHRQVKSGANVLTF.

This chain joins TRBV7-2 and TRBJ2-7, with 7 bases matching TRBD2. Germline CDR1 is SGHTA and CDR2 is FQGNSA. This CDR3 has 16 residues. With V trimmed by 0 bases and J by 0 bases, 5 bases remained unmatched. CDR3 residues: CASSLAWGGSSYEQYF. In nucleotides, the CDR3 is TGTGCCAGCAGCTTAGCGTGGGGGGGGAGCTCCTACGAGCAGTACTTC.

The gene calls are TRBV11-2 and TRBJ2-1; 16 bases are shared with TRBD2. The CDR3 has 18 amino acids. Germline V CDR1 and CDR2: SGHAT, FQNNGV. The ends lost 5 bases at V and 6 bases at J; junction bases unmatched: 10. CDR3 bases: TGTGCCAGCAGCCCAGGGGGGACTAGCGGGGGGGCCGGCAATGAGCAGTTCTTC. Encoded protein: CASSPGGTSGGAGNEQFF.

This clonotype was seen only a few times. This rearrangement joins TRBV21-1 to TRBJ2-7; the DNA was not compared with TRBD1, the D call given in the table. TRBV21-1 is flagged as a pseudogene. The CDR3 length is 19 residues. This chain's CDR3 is CASTNKEIRTGGACYEQYV. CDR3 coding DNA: TGTGCCAGCACCAACAAAGAAATCCGGACAGGGGGCGCATGCTACGAGCAGTACGTC.

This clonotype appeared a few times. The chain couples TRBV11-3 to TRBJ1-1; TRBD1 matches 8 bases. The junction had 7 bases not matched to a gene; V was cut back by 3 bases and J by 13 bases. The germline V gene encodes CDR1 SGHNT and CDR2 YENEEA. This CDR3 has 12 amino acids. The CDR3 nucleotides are TGTGCCAGCAGCTTCGTACAGGGGGATGTTTTCTTT. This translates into CASSFVQGDVFF.

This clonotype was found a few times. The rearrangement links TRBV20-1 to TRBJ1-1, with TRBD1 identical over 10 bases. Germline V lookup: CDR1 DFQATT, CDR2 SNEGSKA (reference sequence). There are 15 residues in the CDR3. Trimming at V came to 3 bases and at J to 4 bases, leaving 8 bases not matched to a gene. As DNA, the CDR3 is TGCAGTGCTAGTCTGACAGGGGGCGTGAGCACTGAAGCTTTCTTT. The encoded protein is CSASLTGGVSTEAFF.

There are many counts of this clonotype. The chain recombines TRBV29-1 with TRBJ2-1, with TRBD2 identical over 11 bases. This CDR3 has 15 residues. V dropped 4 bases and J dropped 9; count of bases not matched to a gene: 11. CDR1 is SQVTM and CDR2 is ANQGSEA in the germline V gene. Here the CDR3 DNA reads TGCAGCGTTGTAGGGTTAGCGGGGGGGAGGGGTGAGCAGTTCTTC. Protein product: CSVVGLAGGRGEQFF.